This T cell receptor beta chain was captured by sequencing in a study of cytomegalovirus exposure and HLA in healthy donors. CDR3 length: 15 residues. Unmatched junction bases numbered 6, after V lost 5 bases and J lost 1 base. Germline CDR1 is SGHRS and CDR2 is YFSETQ. Amplification used 60 Vbeta primers and 13 Jbeta primers. The assay was immunoSEQ multiplex PCR, and TCRdb's table has in-frame clones only and misses some. The data hold over 150,000 clones, with around 72% observed a single time. This clone was picked up a small number of times. The genes are TRBV5-1 and TRBJ2-7, with 10 nucleotides matching TRBD2. This TCR derives from a woman aged 50 to 60 in good health and CMV-seropositive. The material sequenced was PBMCs. CDR3 region: CASRKTSGPSYEQYF. CDR3 nucleotides: TGCGCCAGCAGGAAGACTAGCGGGCCGTCCTACGAGCAGTACTTC.